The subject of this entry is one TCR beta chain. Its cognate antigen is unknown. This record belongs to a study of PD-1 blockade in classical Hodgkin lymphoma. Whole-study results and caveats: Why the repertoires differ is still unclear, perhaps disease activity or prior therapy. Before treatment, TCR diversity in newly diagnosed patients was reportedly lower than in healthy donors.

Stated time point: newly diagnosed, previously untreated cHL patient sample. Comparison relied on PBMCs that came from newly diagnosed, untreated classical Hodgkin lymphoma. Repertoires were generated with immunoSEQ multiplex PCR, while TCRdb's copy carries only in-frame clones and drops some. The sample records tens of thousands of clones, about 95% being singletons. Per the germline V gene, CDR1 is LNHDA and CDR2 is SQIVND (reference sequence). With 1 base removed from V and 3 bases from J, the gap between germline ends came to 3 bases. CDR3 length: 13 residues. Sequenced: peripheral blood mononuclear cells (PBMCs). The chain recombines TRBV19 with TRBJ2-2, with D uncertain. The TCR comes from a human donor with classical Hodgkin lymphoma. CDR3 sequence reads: CASSIGDTGELFF. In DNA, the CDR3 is TGTGCCAGTAGTATAGGAGACACCGGGGAGCTGTTTTTT.